This TCR beta chain came from a study of OX40 agonist ivuxolimab in advanced cancers. Germline V gives CDR1 SGHNT, CDR2 YYREEE (reference sequence). V dropped 4 bases and J dropped 4; count of bases not matched to a gene: 5. The CDR3 is 14 residues long. Method: immunoSEQ multiplex PCR; TCRdb's copy keeps in-frame clones and lacks some. The sample lists tens of thousands of clones, around nine tenths occurring once. The sample was CD4+ or CD8+ T cells sorted from blood, taken in a trial of the OX40 agonist ivuxolimab. This receptor was obtained from an adult with an advanced solid tumor such as melanoma, head and neck, liver or kidney cancer. The chain combines TRBV5-4 with TRBJ1-2, with 9 nucleotides matching TRBD1. The CDR3 sequence is CASSEQGAGYGYTF. The CDR3 DNA sequence: TGTGCCAGCAGCGAACAGGGGGCTGGCTATGGCTACACCTTC.